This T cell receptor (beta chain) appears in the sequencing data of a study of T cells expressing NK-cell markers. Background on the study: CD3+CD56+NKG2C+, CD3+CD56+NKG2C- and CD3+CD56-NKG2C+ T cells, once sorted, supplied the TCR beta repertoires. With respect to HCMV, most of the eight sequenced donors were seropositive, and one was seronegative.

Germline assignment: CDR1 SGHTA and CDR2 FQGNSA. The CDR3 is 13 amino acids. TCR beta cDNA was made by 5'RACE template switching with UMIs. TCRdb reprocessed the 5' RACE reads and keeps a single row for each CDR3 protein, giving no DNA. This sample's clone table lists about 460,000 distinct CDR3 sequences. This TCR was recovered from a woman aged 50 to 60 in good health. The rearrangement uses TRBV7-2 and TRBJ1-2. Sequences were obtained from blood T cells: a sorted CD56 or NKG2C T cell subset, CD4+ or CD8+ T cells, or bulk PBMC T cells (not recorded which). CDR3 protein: CASTLGARYGYTF.